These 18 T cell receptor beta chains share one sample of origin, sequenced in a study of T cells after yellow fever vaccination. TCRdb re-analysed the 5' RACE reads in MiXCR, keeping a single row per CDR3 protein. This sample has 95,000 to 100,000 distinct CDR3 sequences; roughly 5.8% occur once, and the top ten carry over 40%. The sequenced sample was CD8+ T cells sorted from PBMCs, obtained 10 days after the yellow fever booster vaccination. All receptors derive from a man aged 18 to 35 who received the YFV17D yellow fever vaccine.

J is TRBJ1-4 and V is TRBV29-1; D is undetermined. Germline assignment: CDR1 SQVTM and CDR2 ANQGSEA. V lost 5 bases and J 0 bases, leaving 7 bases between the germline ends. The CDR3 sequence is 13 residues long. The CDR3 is CSVLETTNEKLFF. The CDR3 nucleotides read TGCAGCGTTTTGGAGACAACTAATGAAAAACTGTTTTTT.

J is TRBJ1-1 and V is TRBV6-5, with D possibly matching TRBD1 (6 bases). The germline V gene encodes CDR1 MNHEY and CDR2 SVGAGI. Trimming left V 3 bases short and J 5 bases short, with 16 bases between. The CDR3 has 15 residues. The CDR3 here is CASSYGRGAGTEAFF. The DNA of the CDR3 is TGTGCCAGCAGTTATGGTCGGGGGGCGGGTACTGAAGCTTTCTTT.

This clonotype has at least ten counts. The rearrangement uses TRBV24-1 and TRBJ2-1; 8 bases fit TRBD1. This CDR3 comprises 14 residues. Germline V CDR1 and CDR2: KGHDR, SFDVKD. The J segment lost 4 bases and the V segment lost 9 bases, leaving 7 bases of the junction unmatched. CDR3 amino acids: CATAVTGGYNEQFF. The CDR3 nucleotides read TGTGCCACCGCCGTCACAGGGGGATACAATGAGCAGTTCTTC.

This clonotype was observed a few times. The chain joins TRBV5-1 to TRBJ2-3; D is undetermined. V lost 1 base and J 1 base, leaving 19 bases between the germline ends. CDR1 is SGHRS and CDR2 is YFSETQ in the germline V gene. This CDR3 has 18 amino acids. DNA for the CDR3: TGCGCCAGCAGCTTGTCGTTGTCCGCCACCTCCCGCACAGATACGCAGTATTTT. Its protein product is CASSLSLSATSRTDTQYF.

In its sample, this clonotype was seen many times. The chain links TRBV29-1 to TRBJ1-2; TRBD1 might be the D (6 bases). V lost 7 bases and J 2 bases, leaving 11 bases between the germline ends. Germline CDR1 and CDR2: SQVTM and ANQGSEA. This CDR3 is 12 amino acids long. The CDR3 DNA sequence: TGCAGCGCTACAGGGCCCAACTATGGCTACACCTTC. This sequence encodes CSATGPNYGYTF.

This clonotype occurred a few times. The CDR3 is CASSSGGADTEAFF. The CDR3 DNA sequence: TGTGCCAGCAGCTCAGGGGGCGCGGACACTGAAGCTTTCTTT. The gene calls are TRBV7-6 and TRBJ1-1; 8 bases are shared with TRBD1. This CDR3 contains 14 residues. Germline CDR1 reads SGHVS; CDR2 reads FNYEAQ. The J segment lost 3 bases and the V segment lost 4 bases, leaving 4 bases of the junction unmatched. Filled out from reference TRBV7-6 and TRBJ1-1, the complete variable domain reads GAGVSQSPRYKVTKRGQDVALRCDPISGHVSLYWYRQALGQGPEFLTYFNYEAQQDKSGLPNDRFSAERPEGSISTLTIQRTEQRDSAMYRCASSSGGADTEAFFGQGTRLTVV.

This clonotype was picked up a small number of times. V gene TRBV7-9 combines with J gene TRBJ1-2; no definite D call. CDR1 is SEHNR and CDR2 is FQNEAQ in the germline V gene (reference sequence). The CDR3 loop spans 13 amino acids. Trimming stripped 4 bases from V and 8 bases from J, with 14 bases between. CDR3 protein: CASSSRTLGGYTF. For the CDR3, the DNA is TGTGCCAGCAGCTCCCGGACTCTCGGGGGCTACACCTTC.

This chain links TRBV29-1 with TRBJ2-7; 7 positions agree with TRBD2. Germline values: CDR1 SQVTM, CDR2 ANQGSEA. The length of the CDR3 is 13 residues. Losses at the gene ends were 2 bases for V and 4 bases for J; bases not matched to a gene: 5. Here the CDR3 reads CSVEREGPYEQYF. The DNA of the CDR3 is TGCAGCGTTGAAAGGGAGGGTCCTTACGAGCAGTACTTC.

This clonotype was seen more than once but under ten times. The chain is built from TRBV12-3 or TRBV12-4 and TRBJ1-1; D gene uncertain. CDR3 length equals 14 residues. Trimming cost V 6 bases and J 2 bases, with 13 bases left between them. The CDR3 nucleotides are TGTGCCAGCAGCCGAACCGGGCCAAACACTGAAGCTTTCTTT. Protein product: CASSRTGPNTEAFF.

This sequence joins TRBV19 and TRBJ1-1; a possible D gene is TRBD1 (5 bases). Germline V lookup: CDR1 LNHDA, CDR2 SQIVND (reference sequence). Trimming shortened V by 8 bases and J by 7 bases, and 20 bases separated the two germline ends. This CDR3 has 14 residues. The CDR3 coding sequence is TGTGCCAGTGGCTTTGGTGGTGAGGGGCTTGAAGCTTTCTTT. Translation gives CASGFGGEGLEAFF.

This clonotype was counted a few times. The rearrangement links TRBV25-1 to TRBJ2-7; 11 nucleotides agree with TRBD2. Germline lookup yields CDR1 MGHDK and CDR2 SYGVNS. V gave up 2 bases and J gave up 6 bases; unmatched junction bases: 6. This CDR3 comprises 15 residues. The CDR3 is CASSEPLAGVGEQYF. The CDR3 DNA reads TGTGCCAGCAGTGAACCACTAGCGGGGGTGGGCGAGCAGTACTTC.

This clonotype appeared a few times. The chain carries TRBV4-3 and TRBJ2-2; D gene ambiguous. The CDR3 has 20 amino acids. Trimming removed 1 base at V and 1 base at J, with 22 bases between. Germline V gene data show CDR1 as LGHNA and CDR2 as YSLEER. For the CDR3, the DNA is TGCGCCAGCAGCCAAGGGGTGTGGAGCAAGATCCTTCTGAACACCGGGGAGCTGTTTTTT. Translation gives CASSQGVWSKILLNTGELFF.

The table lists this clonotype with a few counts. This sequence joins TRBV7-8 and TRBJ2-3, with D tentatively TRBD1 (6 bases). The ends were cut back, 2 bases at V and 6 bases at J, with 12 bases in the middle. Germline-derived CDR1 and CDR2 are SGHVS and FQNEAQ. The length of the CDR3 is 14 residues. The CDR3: CASSLRGQGDTQYF. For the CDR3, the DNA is TGTGCCAGCAGCTTACGCGGCCAGGGGGATACGCAGTATTTT.

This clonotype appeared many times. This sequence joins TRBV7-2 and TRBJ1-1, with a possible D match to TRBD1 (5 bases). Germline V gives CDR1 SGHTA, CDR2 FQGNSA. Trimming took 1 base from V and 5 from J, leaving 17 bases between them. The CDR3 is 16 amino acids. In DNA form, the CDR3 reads TGTGCCAGCAGCTTAGGACCCCGGGGCCTGGGGACTGAAGCTTTCTTT. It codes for CASSLGPRGLGTEAFF.

DNA of the CDR3: TGTGCCAGCAGCTTTTCAGGGAGCAATCAGCCCCAGCATTTT. This gives the protein CASSFSGSNQPQHF. This chain uses TRBV7-9 with TRBJ1-5, with a tentative D call TRBD1 (5 bases). The germline V gene has CDR1 SEHNR and CDR2 FQNEAQ (reference sequence). Between the trimmed V and J ends, which lost 3 bases and 1 base, there was a span of 7 bases. The CDR3 covers 14 residues.

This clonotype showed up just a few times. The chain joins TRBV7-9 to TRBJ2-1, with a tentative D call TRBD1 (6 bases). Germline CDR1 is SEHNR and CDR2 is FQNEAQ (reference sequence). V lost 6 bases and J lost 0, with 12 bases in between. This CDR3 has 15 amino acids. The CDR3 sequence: CASRLDRSSYNEQFF. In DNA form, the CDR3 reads TGTGCCAGCAGACTTGACAGGAGCTCCTACAATGAGCAGTTCTTC.

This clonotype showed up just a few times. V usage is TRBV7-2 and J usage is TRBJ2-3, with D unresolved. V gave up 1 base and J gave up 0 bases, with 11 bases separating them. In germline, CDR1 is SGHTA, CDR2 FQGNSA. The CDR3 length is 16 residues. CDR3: CASSLDIDSSTDTQYF. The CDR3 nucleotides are TGTGCCAGCAGCTTAGACATAGACTCTAGCACAGATACGCAGTATTTT.

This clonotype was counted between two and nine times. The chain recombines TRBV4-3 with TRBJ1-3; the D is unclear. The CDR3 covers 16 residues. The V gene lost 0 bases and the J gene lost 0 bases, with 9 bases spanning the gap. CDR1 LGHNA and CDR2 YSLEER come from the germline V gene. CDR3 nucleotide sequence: TGCGCCAGCAGCCAAGATCCGCGGAACTCTGGAAACACCATATATTTT. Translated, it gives CASSQDPRNSGNTIYF.